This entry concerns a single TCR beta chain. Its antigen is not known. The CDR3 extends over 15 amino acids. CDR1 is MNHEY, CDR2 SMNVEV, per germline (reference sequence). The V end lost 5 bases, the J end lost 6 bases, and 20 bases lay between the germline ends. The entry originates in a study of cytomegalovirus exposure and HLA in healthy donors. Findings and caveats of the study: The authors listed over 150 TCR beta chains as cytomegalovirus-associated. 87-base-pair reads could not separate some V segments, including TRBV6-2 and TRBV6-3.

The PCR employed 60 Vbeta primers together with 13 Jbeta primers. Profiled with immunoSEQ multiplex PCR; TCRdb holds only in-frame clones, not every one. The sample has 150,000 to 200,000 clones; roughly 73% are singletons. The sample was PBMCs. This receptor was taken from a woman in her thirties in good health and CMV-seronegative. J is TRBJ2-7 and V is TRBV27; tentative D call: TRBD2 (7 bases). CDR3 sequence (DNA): TGTGCCAGCAGTCCAATAGGGGGGGATGCGAGCGAGCAGTACTTC. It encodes CASSPIGGDASEQYF.